This T cell receptor (beta chain) derives from a study of T cells in Graves' hyperthyroidism and ophthalmopathy. Study context: Once the initial diagnosis was made, peripheral blood was obtained before any treatment. The study's findings and limits: Most clonotypes that expanded in the thyroid above 0.001 also showed up in blood.

Germline assignment: CDR1 SGHTA and CDR2 FQGTGA. The CDR3 loop spans 15 amino acids. The V gene end was trimmed by 3 bases and the J gene end by 6 bases; junction bases not matched to a gene: 8. Exclusion criteria comprised uncontrolled infection, other autoimmune disease, pregnancy or lactation. The authors obtained PBMCs from over 8 ml of fresh peripheral blood. Amplification of TCR beta CDR3 regions was performed using RNA transcripts as template. TCR CDR3 underwent first-round RT-PCR with the HTBI primer set. TCRdb itself ran the multiplex PCR reads through MiXCR, one entry per CDR3 protein. Among about 380,000 distinct CDR3 sequences listed, about 18% were seen once. With regard to this clonotype: What it binds is unknown.

Sequencing was performed on blood. The chain links TRBV7-3 to TRBJ2-3, with TRBD1 matching over 8 bases. The sequence derives from a young man with Graves' ophthalmopathy. CDR3: CASSFRDRSWDTQYF. For the CDR3, the DNA is TGTGCCAGCAGCTTCCGGGACAGGTCCTGGGATACGCAGTATTTT.